This record looks at one T cell receptor beta chain sequence and its context. Its antigen remains unidentified. The data were taken from a study of T cells in localized non-small cell lung cancer. Measured with immunoSEQ multiplex PCR; TCRdb has only the in-frame clones, and not every one. The profile covers approximately 46,000 clones, with around 86% appearing a single time and about a sixth taken by the ten largest. This CDR3 has 15 amino acids. The germline V and J ends were trimmed by 7 bases and 4 bases, with 19 bases remaining between them. Germline CDR1 reads LNHDA; CDR2 reads SQIVND (reference sequence). The study's findings and limits: The study linked higher blood T cell density to longer overall survival.

The chain is built from TRBV19 and TRBJ1-1, with D perhaps matching TRBD1 (6 bases). Sample: peripheral blood mononuclear cells, taken before any cancer treatment. This TCR came from a man between 40 and 70 years old with stage III lung adenocarcinoma. The CDR3 DNA reads TGTGCCAGTATCCGGCGCACAGGGTCGTCCACTGAAGCTTTCTTT. Amino acid sequence: CASIRRTGSSTEAFF. The entire variable domain, with the rest obtained from reference TRBV19 and TRBJ1-1, is as follows: DGGITQSPKYLFRKEGQNVTLSCEQNLNHDAMYWYRQDPGQGLRLIYYSQIVNDFQKGDIAEGYSVSREKKESFPLTVTSAQKNPTAFYLCASIRRTGSSTEAFFGQGTRLTVV.